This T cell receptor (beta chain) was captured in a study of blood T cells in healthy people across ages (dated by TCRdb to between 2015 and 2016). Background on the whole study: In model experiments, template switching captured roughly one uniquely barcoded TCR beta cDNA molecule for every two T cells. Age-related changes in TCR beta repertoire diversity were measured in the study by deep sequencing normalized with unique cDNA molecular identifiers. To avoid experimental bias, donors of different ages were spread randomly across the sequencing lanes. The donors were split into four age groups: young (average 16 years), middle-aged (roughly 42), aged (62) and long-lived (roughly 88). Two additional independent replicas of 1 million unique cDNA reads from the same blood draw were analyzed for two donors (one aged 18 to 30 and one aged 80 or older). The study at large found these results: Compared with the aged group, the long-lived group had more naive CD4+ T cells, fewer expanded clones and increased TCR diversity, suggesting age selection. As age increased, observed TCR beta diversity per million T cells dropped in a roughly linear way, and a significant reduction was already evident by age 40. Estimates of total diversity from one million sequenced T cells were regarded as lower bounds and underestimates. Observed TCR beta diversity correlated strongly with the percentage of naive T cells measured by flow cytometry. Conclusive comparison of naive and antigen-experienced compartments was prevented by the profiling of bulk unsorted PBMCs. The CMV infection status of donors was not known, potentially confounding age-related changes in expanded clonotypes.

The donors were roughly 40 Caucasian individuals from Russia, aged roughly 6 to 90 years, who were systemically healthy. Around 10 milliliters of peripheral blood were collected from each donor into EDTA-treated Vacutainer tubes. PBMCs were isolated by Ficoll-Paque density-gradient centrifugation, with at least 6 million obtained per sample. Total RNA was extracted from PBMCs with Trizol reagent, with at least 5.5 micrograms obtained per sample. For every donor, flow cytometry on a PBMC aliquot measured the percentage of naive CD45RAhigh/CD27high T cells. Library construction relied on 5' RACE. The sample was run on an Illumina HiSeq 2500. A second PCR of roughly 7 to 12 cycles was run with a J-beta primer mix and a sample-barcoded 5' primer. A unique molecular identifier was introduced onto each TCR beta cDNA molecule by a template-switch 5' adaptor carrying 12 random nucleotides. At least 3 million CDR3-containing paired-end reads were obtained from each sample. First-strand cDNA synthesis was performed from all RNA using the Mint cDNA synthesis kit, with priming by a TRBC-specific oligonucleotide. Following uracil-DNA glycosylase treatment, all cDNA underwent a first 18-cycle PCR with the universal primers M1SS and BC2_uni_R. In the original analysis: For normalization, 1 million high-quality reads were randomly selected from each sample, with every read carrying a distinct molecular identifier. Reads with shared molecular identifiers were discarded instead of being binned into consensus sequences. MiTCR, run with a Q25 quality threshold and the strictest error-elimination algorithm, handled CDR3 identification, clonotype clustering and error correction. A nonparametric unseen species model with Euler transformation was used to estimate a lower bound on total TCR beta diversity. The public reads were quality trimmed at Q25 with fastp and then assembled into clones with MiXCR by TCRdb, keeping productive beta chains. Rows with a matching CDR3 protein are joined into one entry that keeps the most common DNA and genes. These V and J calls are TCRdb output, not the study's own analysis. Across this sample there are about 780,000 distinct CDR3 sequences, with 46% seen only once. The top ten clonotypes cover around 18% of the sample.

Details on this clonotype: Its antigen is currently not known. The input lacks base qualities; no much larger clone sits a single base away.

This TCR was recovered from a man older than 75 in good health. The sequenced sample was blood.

The bases read TGTGCCAGCAGCCATGCTAGCACAGATACGCAGTATTTT. It specifies CASSHASTDTQYF. The chain couples TRBV7-9 to TRBJ2-3, with the D gene uncertain. There are 13 amino acids in the CDR3, from cysteine to phenylalanine inclusive. Only the CDR3 DNA is retained, 39 bases long and in frame from the first base. The V and J ends are trimmed by 5 bases and 0 bases, leaving 6 bases between them. The germline V gene (reference sequence) supplies CDR1 SEHNR and CDR2 FQNEAQ.